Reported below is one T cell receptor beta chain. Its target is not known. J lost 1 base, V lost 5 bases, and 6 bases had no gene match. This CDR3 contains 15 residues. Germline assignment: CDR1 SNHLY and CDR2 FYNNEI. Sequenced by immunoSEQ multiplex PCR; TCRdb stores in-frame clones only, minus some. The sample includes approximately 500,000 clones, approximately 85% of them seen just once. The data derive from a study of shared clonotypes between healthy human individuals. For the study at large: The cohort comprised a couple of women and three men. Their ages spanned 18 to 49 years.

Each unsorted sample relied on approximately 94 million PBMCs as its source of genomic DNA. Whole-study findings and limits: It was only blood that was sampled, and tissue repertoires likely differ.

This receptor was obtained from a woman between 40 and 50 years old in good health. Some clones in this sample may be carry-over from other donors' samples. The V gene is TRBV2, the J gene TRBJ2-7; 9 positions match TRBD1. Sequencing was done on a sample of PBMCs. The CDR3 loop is CASSPSGTGSYEQYF. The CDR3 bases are TGTGCCAGCAGTCCCTCCGGGACAGGGTCCTACGAGCAGTACTTC.